The 28 T cell receptor beta chains reported below all come from one sample, sequenced in a study of cytomegalovirus exposure and HLA in healthy donors (dated by TCRdb to 2015 to 2018). Libraries came from the immunoSEQ multiplex PCR assay. The multiplex PCR relied on a mix of 60 forward primers for TCR Vbeta segments and 13 reverse primers for TCR Jbeta segments. TCRdb took this table from immuneACCESS and kept in-frame rearrangements with V and J called. Such tables lack part of the clones; where checked against another copy, unresolved V genes explain under half of the gap, and the rest is unexplained. The sample profile shows about 170,000 clones; over 60% of them were found once. The top ten hold over 2% of the sample. Sequencing was done on a sample of PBMCs. The receptor set was obtained from a woman in her fifties or sixties in good health and CMV-seronegative.

The chain uses TRBV7-8 and TRBJ2-6, with D possibly matching TRBD1 (5 bases). Trimming took off 5 bases at V and 1 base at J, with 9 bases between the two ends. The CDR3 runs 15 residues. The germline gives CDR1 SGHVS, CDR2 FQNEAQ. The CDR3 nucleotides are TGTGCCAGCAGCGAAAGGGGTTCTGGGGCCAACGTCCTGACTTTC. This encodes CASSERGSGANVLTF.

Notes on this clone: Distinct nucleotide sequences in the sample also encode this CDR3. The chain joins TRBV7-9 to TRBJ2-1, with 12 bases fitting TRBD2. This CDR3 has 16 residues. With 5 bases clipped from V and 1 base from J, the junction kept 3 bases outside the gene matches. The germline V gene has CDR1 SEHNR and CDR2 FQNEAQ (reference sequence). In nucleotides, the CDR3 is TGTGCCAGCAGCCCCCTAGCGGGAGGGTCCTACAATGAGCAGTTCTTC. It codes for CASSPLAGGSYNEQFF.

The rearrangement uses TRBV29-1 and TRBJ2-5, with 7 bases lining up with TRBD2. The J call is doubtful: the DNA matches TRBJ2-7 better. CDR3 length equals 13 residues. In germline, CDR1 is SQVTM, CDR2 ANQGSEA. CDR3 protein: CSVELADTYEQYF. The CDR3 nucleotides are TGCAGCGTTGAACTAGCGGACACCTACGAGCAGTACTTC.

The chain carries TRBV5-6 and TRBJ1-4; possibly TRBD1 for D (5 bases). V dropped 4 bases and J dropped 4 bases, with 17 bases sitting between them. Germline CDR1 and CDR2: SGHDT and YYEEEE. The CDR3 runs 16 residues. CDR3 amino acids: CASSIPDRRGNEKLFF. CDR3 nucleotide sequence: TGTGCCAGCAGCATCCCCGACAGAAGGGGTAATGAAAAACTGTTTTTT.

V and J are TRBV7-3 and TRBJ2-7, with 9 positions matching TRBD2. The junction had 7 bases not matched to a gene; V was cut back by 0 bases and J by 4 bases. The CDR3 extends over 16 amino acids. Germline CDR1 and CDR2: SGHTA and FQGTGA. This chain's CDR3 is CASSLTSAGGTYEQYF. The CDR3 bases are TGTGCCAGCAGCTTAACGTCGGCGGGAGGGACTTACGAGCAGTACTTC.

This clone was recorded a few times. The chain recombines TRBV6-5 with TRBJ2-7; 14 bases agree with TRBD2. Germline V gene lookup returns CDR1 MNHEY and CDR2 SVGAGI. With V trimmed by 3 bases and J by 3 bases, 4 bases remained unmatched. CDR3 length equals 16 residues. Here the CDR3 reads CASSYGTSGGLYEQYF. The CDR3 DNA reads TGTGCCAGCAGTTATGGGACTAGCGGGGGCCTCTACGAGCAGTACTTC.

There are a few counts of this clone. The rearrangement uses TRBV27 and TRBJ1-1; 7 bases align to TRBD1. The CDR3 runs to 16 residues. V gave up 3 bases and J gave up 0 bases; unmatched junction bases: 7. From germline, CDR1 is MNHEY and CDR2 SMNVEV (reference sequence). CDR3 residues: CASSFRRDRMNTEAFF. The CDR3 nucleotides are TGTGCCAGCAGTTTCCGCCGGGACAGAATGAACACTGAAGCTTTCTTT.

V and J are TRBV7-8 and TRBJ1-4; 10 bases align to TRBD1. Germline CDR1 is SGHVS and CDR2 is FQNEAQ. This CDR3 is 16 amino acids long. V was clipped by 4 bases and J by 8 bases; unmatched bases: 10. CDR3 sequence (DNA): TGTGCCAGCAGCTGGAGCCGACAGGGGGCCCCGGAAAAACTGTTTTTT. This translates into CASSWSRQGAPEKLFF.

V gene TRBV4-3 combines with J gene TRBJ2-1; 8 bases match TRBD1. CDR3 length equals 15 residues. Germline trimming cut 0 bases from V and 6 bases from J; bases unmatched to any gene: 4. Germline assignment: CDR1 LGHNA and CDR2 YSLEER. DNA of the CDR3: TGCGCCAGCAGCCAAGATATGACAGGGGCCAATGAGCAGTTCTTC. Its protein is CASSQDMTGANEQFF.

The chain combines TRBV4-1 with TRBJ1-3; D unresolved. Germline CDR1 reads MGHRA; CDR2 reads YSYEKL. The CDR3 length is 16 residues. V dropped 1 base and J dropped 0 bases, with 10 bases sitting between them. In nucleotides, the CDR3 is TGCGCCAGCAGCCAAGTCTGGGCAGACTCTGGAAACACCATATATTTT. Protein sequence: CASSQVWADSGNTIYF.

V is TRBV6-5 and J is TRBJ2-5; D possibly corresponds to TRBD1 (5 bases). Deletions cut 6 bases from V and 1 base from J, with 15 bases between. The CDR3 has 15 residues. Per the germline V gene, CDR1 is MNHEY and CDR2 is SVGAGI. Here the CDR3 DNA reads TGTGCCAGCAGCCCCAGGGTACGGTCCCAAGAGACCCAGTACTTC. Translation gives CASSPRVRSQETQYF.

The CDR3 DNA sequence: TGTGCCAGCAATGGGGACAGCCCCTATGGCTACACCTTC. It translates to CASNGDSPYGYTF. V is TRBV6-1 and J is TRBJ1-2; TRBD1 aligns across 7 bases. The CDR3 length is 13 residues. Per germline, CDR1 MNHNS and CDR2 SASEGT. V gave up 7 bases and J gave up 4 bases; unmatched junction bases: 6.

The J gene is TRBJ1-6, the V gene TRBV7-8, with 8 nucleotides matching TRBD1. After removal of 0 bases from V and 8 bases from J, the junction contained 12 bases not matched to a gene. Germline loops: CDR1 SGHVS, CDR2 FQNEAQ. This CDR3 is built from 18 residues. The CDR3 DNA is TGTGCCAGCAGCTTAGCTCAACTTGGACAGGGTTGGGATTCACCCCTCCACTTT. Encoded protein: CASSLAQLGQGWDSPLHF.

V gene TRBV30 combines with J gene TRBJ1-3, with 11 bases aligning to TRBD1. Trimming cost V 2 bases and J 0 bases; bases outside gene matches: 15. The CDR3 is 20 residues long. Per germline, CDR1 GTSNPN and CDR2 SVGIG (reference sequence). CDR3 nucleotides: TGTGCCTGGAGTCTGGGACAGGGGGGCCGAACGTTCTCCTCTGGAAACACCATATATTTT. Its protein product is CAWSLGQGGRTFSSGNTIYF.

CDR3 coding DNA: TGTGCCAGCAGTGAAGGGGACAGGCCACGCTATGGCTACACCTTC. As protein: CASSEGDRPRYGYTF. The chain is built from TRBV6-1 and TRBJ1-2; 8 bases fit TRBD1. The CDR3 extends over 15 amino acids. With 1 base clipped from V and 4 bases from J, the junction kept 5 bases outside the gene matches. Looked up from germline, CDR1 is MNHNS and CDR2 is SASEGT.

The J gene is TRBJ2-5, the V gene TRBV19, with 10 bases fitting TRBD1. V was pared by 5 bases and J by 2 bases, with 5 bases of the junction left unmatched. This CDR3 is built from 15 residues. Germline V lookup: CDR1 LNHDA, CDR2 SQIVND (reference sequence). The CDR3 is CASSVGQGGQETQYF. The CDR3 DNA reads as TGTGCCAGTAGTGTTGGACAGGGGGGACAAGAGACCCAGTACTTC.

V is TRBV18 and J is TRBJ2-2; TRBD1 aligns across 8 bases. The length of the CDR3 is 17 residues. CDR1 KGHSH and CDR2 LQKENI come from the germline V gene. The J segment lost 2 bases and the V segment lost 5 bases, leaving 10 bases of the junction unmatched. The CDR3 nucleotides read TGTGCCAGCTCAACAGGACAGGGATATTTAAACACCGGGGAGCTGTTTTTT. It translates to CASSTGQGYLNTGELFF.

This chain links TRBV27 with TRBJ2-7; unclear D gene. The CDR3 totals 11 residues. V gave up 4 bases and J gave up 3 bases, with 4 bases separating them. CDR1 and CDR2 (germline): MNHEY, SMNVEV (reference sequence). The CDR3 bases are TGTGCCAGCAGTTCCCACTACGAGCAGTACTTC. Translating gives CASSSHYEQYF.

The chain links TRBV7-2 to TRBJ2-3, with D possibly matching TRBD1 (7 bases). V shed 3 bases and J shed 4 bases, with 17 bases lying between them. The V gene's germline CDR1 is SGHTA and CDR2 FQGNSA. CDR3 length: 16 amino acids. CDR3 DNA sequence: TGTGCCAGCAGCTTTGGGCAGGGGGGAACCTCAGATACGCAGTATTTT. Translation: CASSFGQGGTSDTQYF.

Points on this clone: No DNA is shown, since the ends of the CDR3 on it are uncertain; the CDR3 is the one TCRdb lists. The chain links TRBV7-2 to TRBJ1-2. The CDR3 is 13 residues long, counting both termini. Germline loops: CDR1 SGHTA, CDR2 FQGNSA. Here the CDR3 reads CASSDTWGRGATF.

This clone turned up a few times. The rearrangement uses TRBV28 and TRBJ1-5, with TRBD1 as a possible D gene (6 bases). CDR3 size: 15 residues. Per the germline V gene, CDR1 is MDHEN and CDR2 is SYDVKM. V lost 7 bases, J lost 7 bases, and 20 bases lay in between. CDR3 DNA: TGTGCCAGCAATGGGGGGGCGGTTCCCCAACAGCCCCAGCATTTT. Protein product: CASNGGAVPQQPQHF.

This clone was counted between two and nine times. CDR3 coding DNA: TGTGCCAGCAGTTCACTACGGACAGGGATATCCCCACGGTATGGCTACACCTTC. It specifies CASSSLRTGISPRYGYTF. The chain joins TRBV28 to TRBJ1-2; 8 nucleotides agree with TRBD1. V gave up 4 bases and J gave up 5 bases; unmatched junction bases: 18. Looked up from germline, CDR1 is MDHEN and CDR2 is SYDVKM. The CDR3 contains 18 residues.

The gene calls are TRBV5-6 and TRBJ2-1; 7 positions agree with TRBD2. CDR3 length: 15 residues. The junction had 8 bases not matched to a gene; V was cut back by 0 bases and J by 8 bases. CDR1 and CDR2 (germline): SGHDT, YYEEEE. This CDR3 is CASSLGGGRLHEQFF. The CDR3 coding sequence is TGTGCCAGCAGCTTGGGGGGGGGAAGGTTGCATGAGCAGTTCTTC.

This clone was found a few times. The chain joins TRBV19 to TRBJ1-4, with a weak D call TRBD1 (6 bases). In germline, CDR1 is LNHDA, CDR2 SQIVND (reference sequence). This CDR3 has 14 amino acids. V was clipped by 10 bases and J by 7 bases, with 19 bases between them. The CDR3 DNA reads TGTGCCACTCAACCAACAGGGATCCGTGAAAAACTGTTTTTT. Amino acid sequence: CATQPTGIREKLFF. The full variable domain, rest sourced from reference TRBV19 and TRBJ1-4, is DGGITQSPKYLFRKEGQNVTLSCEQNLNHDAMYWYRQDPGQGLRLIYYSQIVNDFQKGDIAEGYSVSREKKESFPLTVTSAQKNPTAFYLCATQPTGIREKLFFGSGTQLSVL.

The chain couples TRBV2 to TRBJ2-7; 9 positions agree with TRBD1. Germline CDR1 is SNHLY and CDR2 is FYNNEI. V gave up 6 bases and J gave up 6 bases; unmatched junction bases: 3. The CDR3 spans 12 residues. CDR3 sequence (DNA): TGTGCCAGCAGCCCGACAGGGGGCGAGCAGTACTTC. This gives the protein CASSPTGGEQYF.

Remarks on this clone: Germline is not matched at one junction end, which may reflect a read error. The chain combines TRBV7-9 with TRBJ2-7; 8 positions agree with TRBD2. The CDR3 covers 16 residues. Germline assignment: CDR1 SEHNR and CDR2 FQNEAQ (reference sequence). Written as DNA, the CDR3 is TGTTCCAGCAGCTTCCGCGGGGTAGCGGGATTCCACGAGCAGTACTTC. Protein sequence: CSSSFRGVAGFHEQYF.

The chain recombines TRBV19 with TRBJ1-1; D unresolved. This CDR3 has 14 residues. Looked up from germline, CDR1 is LNHDA and CDR2 is SQIVND (reference sequence). Deletions cut 7 bases from V and 0 bases from J, with 12 bases between. The CDR3 region is CASTLREVNTEAFF. In DNA form, the CDR3 reads TGTGCCAGTACCCTCCGGGAAGTGAACACTGAAGCTTTCTTT.

The chain couples TRBV15 to TRBJ2-5; D perhaps matches TRBD1 (6 bases). Trimming took off 0 bases at V and 5 bases at J, with 10 bases between the two ends. Germline V gives CDR1 LNHNV, CDR2 YYDKDF (reference sequence). This CDR3 region has 14 residues. The CDR3 bases are TGTGCCACCAGCAGAGACGACAGGCAGGAGACCCAGTACTTC. Translating gives CATSRDDRQETQYF.